The entry below gives a single TCR beta chain sequence along with its context. Its specificity is unknown. The CDR3 has 13 residues. Deletions cut 3 bases from V and 6 bases from J, with 10 bases between. CDR1 is LGHNA and CDR2 is YSLEER in the germline V gene. Patients included in sequencing had previously demonstrated CD8+CD57+ cell expansion by flow cytometry. Receipt of therapy had not occurred in any patient by the time of blood sampling. This specimen belongs to a study of CD8+CD57+ T cells in acquired aplastic anemia. Study information: The study obtained an average of roughly 3 ug of DNA from sorted CD4+ and CD8+ cells. Study results and limitations: It was found that under 30 CD8+ CDR3 sequences were shared between patients and controls. The study found no significant CD8+ Simpson's diversity difference between patients and controls.

Genomic DNA provided the template from which TCR beta VDJ and CDR3 profiles were obtained. TCRdb recomputed calls from the reads with MiXCR, one row per CDR3 protein. The data show approximately 80,000 distinct CDR3 sequences, less than 85% seen once. Sequenced material: sorted CD4+, CD8+, or CD8+CD57+ T cells (not recorded which) from PBMCs. This chain links TRBV4-3 with TRBJ2-3; no definite D call. The receptor was isolated from a human donor with aplastic anemia. The CDR3 spells CASSQGWADTQYF. The CDR3 DNA reads as TGCGCCAGCAGCCAGGGATGGGCGGATACGCAGTATTTT.